This is a list of T cell receptor beta chains from one sample in a study of regulatory T cells. TCRdb's copy holds only in-frame clones and misses some; the assay was immunoSEQ multiplex PCR. The repertoire holds about 18,000 clones, with more than 90% as singletons. The sequenced material came from CD8+ T cells sorted from blood. These TCRs come from a person aged 18-35 years with CD3G deficiency. The CDR3 runs from the conserved cysteine through the conserved F or W. The D gene is left open where the match is weak.

>TRBV4-1|.
CASSQDPGSSTDTQYF
>TRBV6-6|.
CASSSGGTQYF
>TRBV7-9|.
CASSLVGKETQYF
>TRBV4-1|.
CASSQFSGETQYF
>TRBV10-3|.
CAISEERTVAYEQYF
>TRBV19|.
CASNRQVDSNQPQHF
>TRBV2|.
CASSERKGPNTEAFF
>TRBV28|TRBD2
CASSLTLAGSSNEQFF
>TRBV4-1|TRBD1
CASSLGGQAYYEQYF
>TRBV13|.
CASSLARGAGNTIYF
>TRBV2|TRBD1
CASSEGQANSPLHF